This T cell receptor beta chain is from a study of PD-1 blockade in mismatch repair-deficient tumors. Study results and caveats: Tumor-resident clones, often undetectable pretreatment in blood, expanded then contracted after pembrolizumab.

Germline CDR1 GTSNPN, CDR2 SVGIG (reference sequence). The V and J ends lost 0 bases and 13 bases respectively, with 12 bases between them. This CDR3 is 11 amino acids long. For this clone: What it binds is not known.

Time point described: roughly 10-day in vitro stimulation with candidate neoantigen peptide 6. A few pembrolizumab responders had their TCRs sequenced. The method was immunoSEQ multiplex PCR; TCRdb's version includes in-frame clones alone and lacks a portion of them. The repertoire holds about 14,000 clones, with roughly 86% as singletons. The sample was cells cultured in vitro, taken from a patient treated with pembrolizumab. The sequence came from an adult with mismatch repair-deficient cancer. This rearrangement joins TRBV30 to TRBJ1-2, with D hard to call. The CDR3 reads CAWSVGREGTF. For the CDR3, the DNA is TGTGCCTGGAGTGTGGGAAGGGAGGGCACCTTC.